This passage covers 15 T cell receptor beta chains from one sample sequenced in a study of identical twins. TCRdb redid the calling of the 5' RACE reads with MiXCR, one entry per CDR3 protein. The sample contains roughly 540,000 distinct CDR3 sequences, roughly 21% of which appear only once. The same sample was also studied in work on T cells expressing NK-cell markers.

The material sequenced was CD4+ T cells sorted from blood. The receptor set was obtained from a woman aged 18-29 years in good health.

This clonotype was seen once. The rearrangement joins TRBV10-2 to TRBJ2-5; 8 bases are a match to TRBD2. The V segment lost 3 bases and the J segment 7 bases; nucleotides outside the gene matches: 16. From germline, CDR1 is WSHSY and CDR2 SAAADI. CDR3 length equals 17 residues. CDR3 bases: TGCGCCAGCAGTGATACGTCGCTAGCGGGCATGGGGGGGACCCAGTACTTC. This encodes CASSDTSLAGMGGTQYF.

There are many counts of this clonotype. J is TRBJ2-5 and V is TRBV12-3 or TRBV12-4; D perhaps matches TRBD2 (5 bases). V lost 10 bases to trimming and J lost 5 bases, with 23 bases between them. The CDR3 runs to 15 residues. The CDR3, as DNA: TGTGCCACCACCCTTACTGGACTGTCAGCGGAGACCCAGTACTTC. As protein: CATTLTGLSAETQYF.

Comments on this clonotype: A read error may explain this, as a much larger clone is one base away. V is TRBV29-1 and J is TRBJ1-5; unclear D gene. V gave up 4 bases and J gave up 0 bases, with 7 bases separating them. The CDR3 loop spans 13 amino acids. CDR1 is SQVTM and CDR2 is ANQGSEA in the germline V gene. CDR3 in DNA: TGCAGCGTTGTTGAGAATAGCAATCAGCCCCAGCATTTT. This gives the protein CSVVENSNQPQHF.

The V and J genes are TRBV20-1 and TRBJ1-2, with D possibly TRBD1 on 5 matching bases. CDR3 length: 12 amino acids. The germline V and J ends were trimmed by 4 bases and 6 bases, with 12 bases remaining between them. Germline V gene lookup returns CDR1 DFQATT and CDR2 SNEGSKA (reference sequence). The CDR3 protein is CSAKRGLHGYTF. The CDR3 DNA is TGCAGTGCTAAAAGGGGCCTACATGGCTACACCTTC.

The chain has TRBV12-3 or TRBV12-4 and TRBJ1-3; D is possibly TRBD1 (5 bases). The ends were cut back, 5 bases at V and 4 bases at J, with 6 bases in the middle. The CDR3 runs 12 residues. CDR3 protein: CASSHRGNTIYF. The CDR3 nucleotides read TGTGCCAGCAGTCACAGGGGAAACACCATATATTTT.

This clonotype was counted only a few times. The gene calls are TRBV27 and TRBJ2-1; a possible D gene is TRBD1 (6 bases). The CDR3 loop spans 16 amino acids. Trimming took 1 base from V and 2 from J, leaving 12 bases between them. Germline lookup yields CDR1 MNHEY and CDR2 SMNVEV (reference sequence). This CDR3 reads CASSLWRTVPYNEQFF. DNA for the CDR3: TGTGCCAGCAGTTTATGGAGGACAGTACCCTACAATGAGCAGTTCTTC.

This chain links TRBV6-5 with TRBJ2-7; 9 bases fit TRBD1. CDR1 MNHEY and CDR2 SVGAGI come from the germline V gene. The CDR3 is made up of 15 amino acids. With 4 bases clipped from V and 6 bases from J, the junction kept 10 bases outside the gene matches. The CDR3 here is CASSLTRDRAVEQYF. The CDR3, as DNA: TGTGCCAGCAGTTTGACCCGGGACAGGGCCGTCGAGCAGTACTTC.

The chain joins TRBV12-3 or TRBV12-4 to TRBJ2-7; TRBD2 matches 11 bases. V shed 6 bases, J shed 2 bases, and the junction held 6 bases outside the gene matches. This CDR3 is 15 amino acids long. The CDR3 here is CASSRTSGSPYEQYF. DNA of the CDR3: TGTGCCAGCAGCAGGACTAGCGGGTCTCCCTACGAGCAGTACTTC.

There are a few counts of this clonotype. CDR3 sequence: CSATGTSGRARETQYF. CDR3 coding DNA: TGCAGTGCTACTGGGACTAGCGGGAGGGCTCGAGAGACCCAGTACTTC. The genes are TRBV20-1 and TRBJ2-5; TRBD2 matches at 16 bases. The V gene's germline CDR1 is DFQATT and CDR2 SNEGSKA (reference sequence). J was trimmed by 4 bases and V by 4 bases; bases with no gene match: 6. The CDR3 is 16 amino acids.

J is TRBJ2-5 and V is TRBV2, with 8 bases identical to TRBD2. The germline V gene has CDR1 SNHLY and CDR2 FYNNEI. The CDR3 runs to 15 residues. V was clipped by 5 bases and J by 1 base; unmatched bases: 6. For the CDR3, the DNA is TGTGCCAGCAGTCCTCGGACTAGCCGCCAAGAGACCCAGTACTTC. Translated: CASSPRTSRQETQYF.

The sample holds many counts of this clonotype. This chain joins TRBV29-1 and TRBJ1-5, with no clear D. Germline V gives CDR1 SQVTM, CDR2 ANQGSEA. The CDR3 is 13 amino acids. V lost 4 bases and J lost 4, with 11 bases in between. The CDR3 coding sequence is TGCAGCGTTGCCCCTCCAAAAAATCAGCCCCAGCATTTT. Its protein product is CSVAPPKNQPQHF. Full variable domain (missing parts from reference TRBV29-1 and TRBJ1-5): SAVISQKPSRDICQRGTSLTIQCQVDSQVTMMFWYRQQPGQSLTLIATANQGSEATYESGFVIDKFPISRPNLTFSTLTVSNMSPEDSSIYLCSVAPPKNQPQHFGDGTRLSIL.

This clonotype showed up just a few times. The J gene is TRBJ1-1, the V gene TRBV20-1; D ambiguous. In germline, CDR1 is DFQATT, CDR2 SNEGSKA (reference sequence). The V end lost 1 base, the J end lost 6 bases, and 9 bases lay between the germline ends. The CDR3 has 12 residues. CDR3 residues: CSARGPPSEAFF. In DNA form, the CDR3 reads TGCAGTGCTAGAGGCCCGCCGTCTGAAGCTTTCTTT.

The CDR3 spells CSARRDSRNTDTQYF. The DNA for the CDR3 is TGCAGTGCCCGCCGGGACTCCAGAAACACAGATACGCAGTATTTT. The V and J genes are TRBV20-1 and TRBJ2-3; D is perhaps TRBD2 (6 bases). V was cut by 6 bases and J by 2 bases, with 18 bases left in between. The CDR3 covers 15 residues. CDR1 and CDR2 (germline): DFQATT, SNEGSKA (reference sequence).

This clonotype was seen more than once but under ten times. V usage is TRBV20-1 and J usage is TRBJ1-1, with D unresolved. V gave up 2 bases and J gave up 7 bases, with 8 bases separating them. CDR3 length: 11 residues. Germline V gene lookup returns CDR1 DFQATT and CDR2 SNEGSKA (reference sequence). The CDR3 nucleotides read TGCAGTGCTAGAAGGACGGTTGAAGCTTTCTTT. Amino acid sequence: CSARRTVEAFF.

V usage is TRBV18 and J usage is TRBJ2-7; the D gene is possibly TRBD1 (5 bases). Trimming removed 2 bases from V and 4 bases from J, with 15 bases in between. The CDR3 is made up of 15 amino acids. Germline CDR1 KGHSH, CDR2 LQKENI. CDR3 bases: TGTGCCAGCTCACCAGGGGTCCGCAGGGTGTACGAGCAGTACTTC. Translating gives CASSPGVRRVYEQYF.